Listed below are T cell receptor beta chains from one sample, sequenced in a study of patients and donors after allogeneic stem cell transplantation. Via MiXCR, TCRdb re-called the RT-PCR reads, giving one row per CDR3 protein. The sample lists roughly 880,000 distinct CDR3 sequences; around 17% were seen once. The sequencing sample was made of blood, either unsorted or a sorted T cell fraction (not recorded which). The receptors derive from a human donor who was either an allogeneic HSCT recipient or a stem cell or donor lymphocyte infusion donor (not recorded which). It is not recorded whose cells these are; they may come from a transplant donor. CDR3s include the opening cysteine and the closing phenylalanine or tryptophan. A D gene is named only where the DNA matches it firmly. Clone size appears in some rows only: once, few, many, or a class for an expanded clone.

>TRBV6-1|TRBD2|TRBJ2-3|-
CASSRSGGYTDTQYF
TGTGCCAGCAGTAGAAGCGGGGGGTACACAGATACGCAGTATTTT
>TRBV18|TRBD1|TRBJ2-4|few
CASSPRTQGANGLAKNIQYF
TGTGCCAGCTCACCACGAACACAGGGGGCAAACGGCCTTGCCAAAAACATTCAGTACTTC
>TRBV29-1|-|TRBJ2-1|few
CSVWAFTSNEQFF
TGCAGCGTATGGGCCTTTACCTCAAATGAGCAGTTCTTC
>TRBV5-6|-|TRBJ2-3|many
CASSSRGGTQYF
TGTGCCAGCAGCTCGAGGGGAGGTACGCAGTATTTT
>TRBV11-3|TRBD2|TRBJ2-1|few
CASSLGRREYVYEQFF
TGTGCCAGCAGCTTAGGTCGGCGGGAGTACGTATATGAGCAGTTCTTC
>TRBV18|-|TRBJ2-1|few
CASSPQNLADNEQFF
TGTGCCAGCTCACCACAGAATTTAGCGGACAATGAGCAGTTCTTC
>TRBV30|-|TRBJ1-1|few
CACFRATEAFF
TGTGCCTGTTTTAGGGCCACTGAAGCTTTCTTT
>TRBV11-2|-|TRBJ2-5|-
CASSFSPRREETQYF
TGTGCCAGCAGCTTTTCGCCCCGCAGGGAAGAGACCCAGTACTTC
>TRBV19|-|TRBJ1-5|-
CASSMGGSSNQPQHF
TGTGCCAGTAGTATGGGGGGGAGTAGCAATCAGCCCCAGCATTTT
>TRBV20-1|TRBD1|TRBJ1-2|few
CSASMGQGGVAGYTF
TGCAGTGCTAGTATGGGGCAGGGGGGAGTGGCTGGCTACACCTTC
>TRBV5-1|TRBD2|TRBJ2-7|-
CASSLGASGGREQYF
TGCGCCAGCAGCTTGGGGGCCAGCGGGGGACGCGAGCAGTACTTC
>TRBV12-3/TRBV12-4|-|TRBJ2-1|few
CASNPDSSYNEQFF
TGTGCCAGCAATCCGGATAGCTCCTACAATGAGCAGTTCTTC
>TRBV12-3/TRBV12-4|-|TRBJ2-1|many
CASSSTLGTVEQFF
TGTGCCAGCAGCTCGACCTTGGGTACGGTTGAGCAGTTCTTC
>TRBV15|-|TRBJ2-1|-
CATSRERASGRFEQFF
TGTGCCACCAGCCGCGAAAGGGCGTCGGGGCGGTTTGAGCAGTTCTTC
>TRBV5-1|-|TRBJ2-5|few
CASRSIRETQYF
TGCGCCAGCAGATCGATCCGGGAGACCCAGTACTTC
>TRBV5-1|TRBD2|TRBJ2-3|few
CASSLDAGVPVVDTDTQYF
TGCGCCAGCAGCTTGGATGCGGGAGTCCCAGTTGTGGACACAGATACGCAGTATTTT
>TRBV24-1|TRBD1|TRBJ1-5|-
CATSESRGLGDQPQHF
TGTGCCACCAGTGAGTCCAGGGGGCTTGGAGATCAGCCCCAGCATTTT
>TRBV6-2/TRBV6-3|TRBD1|TRBJ2-2|-
CASSIGTGNTGELFF
TGTGCCAGCAGCATCGGGACAGGGAACACCGGGGAGCTGTTTTTT
>TRBV24-1|TRBD2|TRBJ2-1|few
CATSVFLLVGTKGEQFF
TGTGCCACCAGTGTCTTCCTTTTAGTAGGGACTAAAGGTGAGCAGTTCTTC
>TRBV10-3|-|TRBJ1-1|few
CAISDLTMNTEAFF
TGTGCCATCAGTGATCTGACTATGAACACTGAAGCTTTCTTT
>TRBV6-5|TRBD1|TRBJ1-6|-
CASSYSGQVAPLHF
TGTGCCAGCAGTTACTCCGGACAGGTAGCACCCCTCCACTTT
>TRBV6-7|TRBD2|TRBJ2-1|-
CASSLPSGRDGNEQFF
TGTGCCAGCAGTTTACCTAGCGGGAGGGACGGCAATGAGCAGTTCTTC
>TRBV20-1|TRBD2|TRBJ2-1|-
CSARGALLAGKYNEQFF
TGCAGTGCTAGAGGGGCCCTCCTAGCGGGAAAGTACAATGAGCAGTTCTTC
>TRBV6-2/TRBV6-3|TRBD2|TRBJ2-1|few
CADRLAGSIRCNEQFF
TGTGCCGACCGGCTAGCGGGTTCCATACGATGCAATGAGCAGTTCTTC
>TRBV5-1|-|TRBJ2-5|few
CASSLRVEETQYF
TGCGCCAGCAGCTTAAGGGTTGAGGAGACCCAGTACTTC
>TRBV7-8|-|TRBJ2-1|few
CASSWGAQGGEQFF
TGTGCCAGCAGCTGGGGGGCACAGGGCGGTGAGCAGTTCTTC
>TRBV5-1|-|TRBJ2-3|many
CASRVDTDTQYF
TGCGCCAGCAGGGTGGACACAGATACGCAGTATTTT
>TRBV20-1|TRBD1|TRBJ2-5|few
CSARTGVRGTQYF
TGCAGTGCGCGGACAGGGGTGAGAGGGACCCAGTACTTC
>TRBV9|TRBD2|TRBJ2-3|few
CASSVERGVTDTQYF
TGTGCCAGCAGCGTAGAGCGGGGGGTCACAGATACGCAGTATTTT
>TRBV10-3|-|TRBJ2-1|-
CAIRGRDSYNEQFF
TGTGCCATCAGGGGGCGGGACTCCTACAATGAGCAGTTCTTC
>TRBV5-1|-|TRBJ1-1|few
CASSLGQAYTEAFF
TGCGCCAGCAGCTTGGGGCAGGCCTACACTGAAGCTTTCTTT
>TRBV3-1|TRBD1|TRBJ1-2|-
CASSQDNRGRSGYTF
TGTGCCAGCAGCCAAGATAACAGGGGACGATCAGGCTACACCTTC
>TRBV27|-|TRBJ1-2|-
CASSPGESGNRGYTF
TGTGCCAGCAGTCCCGGGGAGTCGGGAAATCGGGGCTACACCTTC
>TRBV12-3/TRBV12-4|-|TRBJ1-2|-
CASSLLSRLGGYGYTF
TGTGCCAGCAGTTTATTATCAAGGTTGGGCGGCTATGGCTACACCTTC
>TRBV5-1|-|TRBJ2-7|-
CASSSSGSEGEQYF
TGCGCCAGCAGCAGCTCAGGCTCAGAGGGCGAGCAGTACTTC
>TRBV3-1|-|TRBJ2-2|-
CASSAATQNTGELFF
TGTGCCAGCAGCGCAGCTACACAGAACACCGGGGAGCTGTTTTTT
>TRBV4-3|TRBD1|TRBJ1-1|-
CASSPGQGRPMNTEAFF
TGCGCCAGCAGCCCTGGACAGGGGAGGCCCATGAACACTGAAGCTTTCTTT
>TRBV29-1|-|TRBJ2-1|-
CSVVGPGLWNEQFF
TGCAGCGTTGTTGGGCCAGGGTTATGGAATGAGCAGTTCTTC
>TRBV6-1|-|TRBJ2-5|-
CASRPRGKETQYF
TGTGCCAGCAGACCACGGGGGAAAGAGACCCAGTACTTC
>TRBV7-2|-|TRBJ1-2|-
CASITQGSYGYTF
TGTGCCAGCATCACACAGGGATCCTATGGCTACACCTTC
>TRBV25-1|TRBD1|TRBJ1-2|few
CASSEGQGIRGGSGGYTF
TGTGCCAGCAGTGAGGGACAGGGGATTCGAGGTGGCAGCGGTGGCTACACCTTC
>TRBV15|-|TRBJ2-1|few
CATSREIQSNEQFF
TGTGCCACCAGCAGAGAGATACAGTCAAATGAGCAGTTCTTC
>TRBV12-5|-|TRBJ1-5|-
CASGLDPGPQHF
TGTGCTAGTGGTTTGGACCCGGGCCCCCAGCATTTT
>TRBV7-9|-|TRBJ1-5|few
CASSPRYSNQPQHF
TGTGCCAGCAGCCCCCGGTATAGCAATCAGCCCCAGCATTTT
>TRBV2|-|TRBJ2-1|-
CASTAEGSSYNEQFF
TGTGCCAGCACCGCGGAGGGCAGCTCCTACAATGAGCAGTTCTTC
>TRBV9|-|TRBJ1-4|-
CASSVAPGGRTNEKLFF
TGTGCCAGCAGCGTAGCTCCGGGGGGGCGAACTAATGAAAAACTGTTTTTT
>TRBV20-1|-|TRBJ2-5|few
CSARSGETQYF
TGCAGTGCGCGTTCGGGGGAGACCCAGTACTTC
>TRBV7-7|-|TRBJ1-1|-
CATSPSPGNTEAFF
TGTGCTACCTCTCCTAGTCCAGGGAACACTGAAGCTTTCTTT
>TRBV24-1|-|TRBJ2-1|-
CATSDLGRPYNEQFF
TGTGCCACCAGTGATTTGGGACGGCCCTACAATGAGCAGTTCTTC
>TRBV7-6|TRBD1|TRBJ1-6|-
CASSLWAGQVNSPLHF
TGTGCCAGCAGCTTATGGGCGGGACAGGTGAATTCACCCCTCCACTTT
>TRBV5-6|-|TRBJ2-4|few
CASSLDRGYAKNIQYF
TGTGCCAGCAGCTTGGATCGGGGTTACGCCAAAAACATTCAGTACTTC
>TRBV25-1|-|TRBJ1-2|-
CASSPWTVPLGYTF
TGTGCCAGCAGTCCCTGGACAGTTCCCCTCGGCTACACCTTC
>TRBV4-3|TRBD2|TRBJ2-1|-
CASSQTTGSGVSNEQFF
TGCGCCAGCAGCCAGACGACAGGTAGCGGGGTTAGCAATGAGCAGTTCTTC
>TRBV20-1|TRBD1|TRBJ1-1|few
CSAREGQGGTEAFF
TGCAGTGCTAGAGAGGGACAGGGAGGGACTGAAGCTTTCTTT
>TRBV20-1|TRBD2|TRBJ2-3|-
CSARIPLSGRGTDTQYF
TGCAGTGCTAGAATACCCCTTAGCGGGAGGGGCACAGATACGCAGTATTTT
>TRBV20-1|-|TRBJ1-2|-
CSAYRQDRYNYGYTF
TGCAGTGCTTACAGGCAGGACAGATATAACTATGGCTACACCTTC
>TRBV7-9|-|TRBJ2-7|-
CASSLSGWGQYF
TGTGCCAGCAGCCTTAGCGGATGGGGGCAGTACTTC
>TRBV25-1|TRBD2|TRBJ2-2|-
CASSEWEGRTGELFF
TGTGCCAGCAGTGAATGGGAGGGTCGCACCGGGGAGCTGTTTTTT
>TRBV7-6|-|TRBJ2-2|few
CASSFYTNPVGELFF
TGTGCCAGCAGCTTTTACACCAACCCCGTCGGGGAGCTGTTTTTT